This T cell receptor beta chain was retrieved from a study of tumor-infiltrating lymphocytes in localized non-small cell lung cancer. Study-wide context: Patients included smokers and never-smokers with various histologies, some sampled after neoadjuvant chemotherapy.

The junction had 7 bases not matched to a gene; V was cut back by 3 bases and J by 5 bases. CDR3 length: 15 amino acids. The V gene's germline CDR1 is SGHNT and CDR2 YYREEE (reference sequence). The table came from immunoSEQ multiplex PCR; TCRdb's copy has only in-frame clones and leaves some out. The table includes fewer than 20,000 clones, around 80% detected once. This sequence originates from a human donor with non-small cell lung cancer. Material: uninvolved lung tissue not adjacent to the tumor. This chain uses TRBV5-4 with TRBJ2-2, with 7 bases fitting TRBD1. The CDR3 loop is CASSWRTGRTGELFF. The CDR3 DNA follows: TGTGCCAGCAGCTGGCGGACAGGAAGGACCGGGGAGCTGTTTTTT. Filled out from reference TRBV5-4 and TRBJ2-2, the complete variable domain reads ETGVTQSPTHLIKTRGQQVTLRCSSQSGHNTVSWYQQALGQGPQFIFQYYREEENGRGNFPPRFSGLQFPNYSSELNVNALELDDSALYLCASSWRTGRTGELFFGEGSRLTVL.